This TCR beta chain was sequenced in a study of cytomegalovirus exposure and HLA in healthy donors. The PCR used 60 Vbeta and 13 Jbeta primers. Sequenced by immunoSEQ multiplex PCR; TCRdb stores in-frame clones only, minus some. The sample shows some 180,000 clones, roughly 76% of them seen only once. The V end lost 4 bases, the J end lost 0 bases, and 12 bases lay between the germline ends. The CDR3 loop spans 15 amino acids. Germline V gives CDR1 SEHNR, CDR2 FQNEAQ (reference sequence). To note about this clone: Its antigen is as yet unknown.

Overall study findings and caveats: In a later analysis, HLA-associated beta chains showed higher expansion and lower generation probabilities than comparable chains. Rarity held for most TCR sequences, but there were some public TCRs that occurred in many donors. In a later analysis, V- and J-gene trimming of beta chains associated with a DCLRE1C missense variant, replicated independently.

Sample: PBMCs. This TCR was sampled from a male donor in good health and CMV-seronegative. The rearrangement links TRBV7-9 to TRBJ1-2, with D uncertain. CDR3 sequence: CASSSSTPTNYGYTF. CDR3 nucleotide sequence: TGTGCCAGCAGCTCGTCGACACCTACTAACTATGGCTACACCTTC.